The rows below give T cell receptor beta chains drawn from one sample of a study of blood T cell repertoires in COVID-19. Sequenced by immunoSEQ multiplex PCR; TCRdb stores in-frame clones only, minus some. The repertoire has some 450,000 clones, roughly 90% of them found once; the top ten carry less than 0.95%. The sequenced material came from peripheral blood. The receptors stem from a man between 18 and 29 years old with COVID-19, enrolled during active disease. Both conserved end residues are part of each CDR3. Fields, in order: clone size, D gene, V gene, J gene, CDR3 protein, CDR3 DNA. A D gene is named only where the DNA matches it firmly. Clone size appears in some rows only: once, few, many, or a class for an expanded clone.

.	TRBD1	TRBV19	TRBJ2-5	CASSFLNGGRGQTETQYF	TGTGCCAGTAGTTTCTTAAACGGGGGCAGGGGGCAAACAGAGACCCAGTACTTC
.	TRBD2	TRBV6-6	TRBJ2-3	CASSKSGSRTDTQYF	TGTGCCAGCAGTAAAAGCGGGAGTCGCACAGATACGCAGTATTTT
.	TRBD2	TRBV2	TRBJ2-6	CASTRGDGLSGANVLTF	TGTGCCAGCACTCGGGGGGACGGCCTCTCTGGGGCCAACGTCCTGACTTTC
.	TRBD1	TRBV5-1	TRBJ2-2	CASSLSGTGNTGELFF	TGCGCCAGCAGCTTATCCGGGACAGGAAACACCGGGGAGCTGTTTTTT
.	.	TRBV4-1	TRBJ2-5	CASSQIMSETQYF	TGCGCCAGCAGCCAAATTATGAGTGAGACCCAGTACTTC
once	.	TRBV2	TRBJ1-6	CASRPSETYNSPLHF	TGTGCCAGCCGGCCTAGTGAGACCTATAATTCACCCCTCCACTTT
.	TRBD2	TRBV3-1/TRBV3-2	TRBJ2-7	CASTRGLAGGRYPYEQYF	TGTGCCAGTACCCGGGGGCTAGCGGGGGGGCGTTACCCGTACGAGCAGTACTTC
.	.	TRBV27	TRBJ2-2	CASSLTGELFF	TGTGCCAGCAGTCTCACCGGGGAGCTGTTTTTT
few	.	TRBV2	TRBJ1-4	CASTQGQGGEKLFF	TGTGCCAGCACCCAGGGGCAGGGAGGGGAAAAACTGTTTTTT
.	.	TRBV5-1	TRBJ2-2	CASSFQESNTGELFF	TGCGCCAGCAGCTTTCAGGAATCGAACACCGGGGAGCTGTTTTTT
.	TRBD2	TRBV7-9	TRBJ2-1	CASSRTGLALNYYNEQFF	TGTGCCAGCAGCCGAACCGGACTAGCGCTTAATTACTACAATGAGCAGTTCTTC
.	TRBD1	TRBV19	TRBJ1-5	CASSATPGQGSNQPQHF	TGTGCCAGTAGTGCGACCCCGGGACAGGGGAGCAATCAGCCCCAGCATTTT
.	TRBD1	TRBV2	TRBJ2-2	CASNRGQGYTGELFF	TGTGCCAGCAATCGAGGACAGGGGTACACCGGGGAGCTGTTTTTT
.	.	TRBV11-2	TRBJ1-6	CASSLGANSPLHF	TGTGCCAGCAGCTTAGGGGCTAATTCACCCCTCCACTTT
.	.	TRBV4-2	TRBJ2-3	CASSQGGATDTQYF	TGTGCCAGCAGCCAGGGGGGAGCCACAGATACGCAGTATTTT
.	.	TRBV5-1	TRBJ1-2	CASSLGGEGRGYTF	TGCGCCAGCAGCTTGGGGGGAGAAGGGCGGGGCTACACCTTC
.	.	TRBV6-1	TRBJ2-4	CASSEALPGVAVAKNIQYF	TGTGCCAGCAGTGAAGCGCTTCCGGGGGTGGCGGTAGCCAAAAACATTCAGTACTTC
.	.	TRBV6-5	TRBJ1-2	CASSYRRRTYGYTF	TGTGCCAGCAGTTACAGAAGACGGACTTATGGCTACACCTTC
once	.	TRBV4-1	TRBJ1-5	CASSQAPGSAQPQHF	TGCGCCAGCAGCCAAGCCCCAGGCTCAGCTCAGCCCCAGCATTTT
.	TRBD1	TRBV5-6	TRBJ2-3	CASSLGLQGADTQYF	TGTGCCAGCAGCTTGGGCCTACAGGGGGCGGATACGCAGTATTTT
.	.	TRBV4-1	TRBJ2-6	CASSQGRTGTGANVLTF	TGCGCCAGCAGCCAAGGGCGAACAGGAACTGGGGCCAACGTCCTGACTTTC
.	.	TRBV18	TRBJ2-7	CASSQTVPGTQTYEQYF	TGTGCCAGCTCCCAAACCGTCCCAGGGACACAAACCTACGAGCAGTACTTC
.	.	TRBV10-1	TRBJ2-2	CASSEGTAIGRREKTGELFF	TGCGCCAGCAGTGAGGGGACAGCGATCGGGCGGCGGGAAAAAACCGGGGAGCTGTTTTTT
.	TRBD1	TRBV7-9	TRBJ1-1	CASSSLGQDLMNTEAFF	TGTGCCAGCAGCTCCCTGGGACAGGACCTAATGAACACTGAAGCTTTCTTT
.	TRBD1	TRBV19	TRBJ1-5	CASSIAGGPRWPQHF	TGTGCCAGTAGTATAGCAGGGGGGCCGAGGTGGCCCCAGCATTTT
.	TRBD2	TRBV19	TRBJ2-1	CASNVVASGNNEQFF	TGTGCCAGTAATGTCGTGGCTAGCGGGAACAATGAGCAGTTCTTC
.	TRBD1	TRBV7-9	TRBJ1-5	CASSSGTGGNQPQHF	TGTGCCAGCAGCTCTGGGACAGGGGGCAATCAGCCCCAGCATTTT
.	.	TRBV7-9	TRBJ1-1	CASSPRGRVNTEAFF	TGTGCCAGCAGCCCCCGAGGGAGGGTGAACACTGAAGCTTTCTTT
few	.	TRBV18	TRBJ1-5	CASSPAHSSNQPQHF	TGTGCCAGCTCACCAGCCCACAGTAGCAATCAGCCCCAGCATTTT
.	.	TRBV24-1	TRBJ2-2	CATSDGYRSTGELFF	TGTGCCACCAGTGACGGTTACAGGAGCACCGGGGAGCTGTTTTTT
.	.	TRBV18	TRBJ2-7	CASSPDYSGSYEQYF	TGTGCCAGCTCACCAGACTACTCCGGCTCCTACGAGCAGTACTTC
.	TRBD2	TRBV28	TRBJ2-1	CASSSGLAGADEQFF	TGTGCCAGCAGTTCAGGACTAGCGGGAGCTGATGAGCAGTTCTTC
.	.	TRBV6-9	TRBJ2-3	CASSSSGGSTDTQYF	TGTGCCAGCAGTTCCTCCGGGGGTTCAACAGATACGCAGTATTTT
once	TRBD1	TRBV7-9	TRBJ2-7	CASSPPTGLDSYEQYF	TGTGCCAGCAGCCCACCGACAGGGTTGGACTCCTACGAGCAGTACTTC
.	.	TRBV30	TRBJ1-5	CAWTVTSPNNQPQHF	TGTGCCTGGACTGTGACTAGCCCAAACAATCAGCCCCAGCATTTT
once	.	TRBV19	TRBJ1-1	CASSTTGNTEAFF	TGTGCCAGTAGTACAACAGGGAACACTGAAGCTTTCTTT
once	TRBD1	TRBV9	TRBJ1-3	CASSAGGTGNTIYF	TGTGCCAGCAGCGCAGGGGGCACGGGAAACACCATATATTTT
.	TRBD1	TRBV5-1	TRBJ2-5	CASSFGTGRGETQYF	TGCGCCAGCAGCTTCGGGACAGGAAGAGGAGAGACCCAGTACTTC
.	.	TRBV4-1	TRBJ1-1	CASSHTGRAEAFF	TGCGCCAGCAGCCACACGGGTCGCGCTGAAGCTTTCTTT
.	.	TRBV7-2	TRBJ2-3	CASSLMATTDTQYF	TGTGCCAGCAGCTTAATGGCAACCACAGATACGCAGTATTTT
.	.	TRBV30	TRBJ2-7	CAWLKEGEGRNEQYF	TGTGCCTGGTTAAAAGAGGGGGAGGGCCGCAACGAGCAGTACTTC
once	.	TRBV19	TRBJ2-7	CASSILATSRIDEQYF	TGTGCCAGTAGTATCCTAGCAACTTCCCGGATCGACGAGCAGTACTTC
.	.	TRBV19	TRBJ1-3	CATEAGASGNTIYF	TGTGCCACCGAAGCGGGGGCTTCTGGAAACACCATATATTTT
.	.	TRBV4-1	TRBJ1-6	CASSQDIREVSSYNSPLHF	TGCGCCAGCAGCCAAGATATCCGGGAAGTAAGCTCCTATAATTCACCCCTCCACTTT